This passage covers 25 T cell receptor beta chains from one sample sequenced in a study of metastatic and nonmetastatic thyroid tumors. None of the patients had undergone any treatment ahead of thyroid surgery. TCRdb re-called the PCR reads with MiXCR. The sample lists more than 20,000 clones, roughly 18% occurring once. Sample: adjacent normal tissue. These receptors all stem from a male donor with papillary thyroid cancer or a benign thyroid nodule (not recorded which). Some clones in this sample may be carry-over from other donors' samples.

This clone is labeled as medium-sized. The rearrangement links TRBV5-1 to TRBJ2-7, with 7 bases that match TRBD1. This CDR3 has 14 amino acids. Germline V gives CDR1 SGHRS, CDR2 YFSETQ. The trim removed 0 bases at V and 4 bases at J, leaving 4 bases unmatched. The CDR3 spells CASSLGGDSYEQYV. The CDR3 bases are TGCGCCAGCAGCTTGGGTGGGGACAGTTACGAGCAGTACGTC.

This clone is termed medium-sized. The chain uses TRBV6-5 and TRBJ2-3; TRBD2 agrees at 10 bases. This CDR3 spans 16 amino acids. Germline-derived CDR1 and CDR2 are MNHEY and SVGAGI. V lost 2 bases to trimming and J lost 1 base; unmatched junction nucleotides: 3. The chain's CDR3 is CASSYAGTSGTDTQYF. The CDR3 coding sequence is TGTGCCAGCAGTTACGCCGGGACTAGCGGCACAGATACGCAGTATTTT.

Ten or more counts support this clone. V gene TRBV6-1 combines with J gene TRBJ2-5, with a possible D match to TRBD2 (7 bases). Germline CDR1 reads MNHNS; CDR2 reads SASEGT. Trimming removed 10 bases from V and 1 base from J, with 19 bases in between. CDR3 length: 15 residues. CDR3 region: CAIRGASVRQETQYF. The CDR3 DNA sequence: TGTGCCATCCGGGGGGCCTCGGTACGCCAAGAGACCCAGTACTTC.

A word on this clone: A much more abundant neighbour one base away suggests this may be a read error. The V gene is TRBV5-4, the J gene TRBJ2-3, with D possibly matching TRBD1 (5 bases). Looked up from germline, CDR1 is SGHNT and CDR2 is YYREEE (reference sequence). This CDR3 spans 15 amino acids. As DNA, the CDR3 is TGTGCCGGGTCACAAGGGGCTTCCGCCACAGATATGCAGTATTTT. This sequence encodes CAGSQGASATDMQYF.

In its sample, this clone was seen many times. V is TRBV28 and J is TRBJ1-1, with TRBD1 matching 9 bases. V shed 8 bases, J shed 1 base, and the junction held 11 bases outside the gene matches. The CDR3 spans 16 residues. Germline V gene lookup returns CDR1 MDHEN and CDR2 SYDVKM. CDR3 in amino acids: CASQPSTGGGNTEAFF. CDR3 bases: TGTGCCAGCCAACCCTCAACAGGGGGCGGGAACACTGAAGCTTTCTTT.

Turning to this clone: The final CDR3 position lacks the conserved phenylalanine or tryptophan, pointing to a likely read error. It is unclear where the CDR3 begins or ends on the DNA, so no DNA is shown, and the CDR3 is as TCRdb lists it. The rearrangement links TRBV28 to TRBJ1-2; the table calls TRBD1, which could not be checked here. The CDR3 adds up to 15 amino acids, both ends counted. From germline, CDR1 is MDHEN and CDR2 SYDVKM. The CDR3 spells CAASGGRWANYGYRL.

This clone showed up many times. The V gene is TRBV4-1, the J gene TRBJ1-2, with 7 bases matching TRBD1. The CDR3 is 14 residues long. With 0 bases clipped from V and 4 bases from J, the junction kept 2 bases outside the gene matches. CDR1 is MGHRA, CDR2 YSYEKL, per germline. DNA for the CDR3: TGCGCCAGCAGCCAAGAGGACAGGACCTATGGCTACACCTTC. Its protein product is CASSQEDRTYGYTF.

The sample holds many counts of this clone. The V and J genes are TRBV14 and TRBJ1-1, with TRBD1 as a possible D gene (5 bases). The CDR3 totals 13 residues. Germline loops: CDR1 SGHDN, CDR2 FVKESK. V lost 7 bases to trimming and J lost 0 bases, with 9 bases between them. The CDR3 here is CASTLGVNTEAFF. The CDR3 coding sequence is TGTGCCAGCACCCTGGGGGTGAACACTGAAGCTTTCTTT.

This clone was recorded at least ten times. This chain uses TRBV28 with TRBJ1-3, with 7 bases lining up with TRBD1. Losses at the gene ends were 6 bases for V and 3 bases for J; bases not matched to a gene: 5. CDR3 size: 14 residues. CDR1 is MDHEN and CDR2 is SYDVKM in the germline V gene. CDR3 bases: TGTGCCAGCAGAGGGGGCGGAGGTGGAAACACCATATATTTT. Amino acids: CASRGGGGGNTIYF. Using reference TRBV28 and TRBJ1-3 for the parts outside the CDR3, the full variable domain is DVKVTQSSRYLVKRTGEKVFLECVQDMDHENMFWYRQDPGLGLRLIYFSYDVKMKEKGDIPEGYSVSREKKERFSLILESASTNQTSMYLCASRGGGGGNTIYFGEGSWLTVV.

This clone was seen many times. The V call is TRBV5-8, the J call TRBJ2-7; D is unresolved. Trimming removed 0 bases from V and 9 bases from J, with 4 bases in between. The CDR3 totals 10 residues. Germline V gives CDR1 SGHTS, CDR2 YDEGEE. DNA of the CDR3: TGTGCCAGCAGCTTGGCCGGGCAGTACTTC. Translating gives CASSLAGQYF.

There are many counts of this clone. The chain uses TRBV7-2 and TRBJ1-5; 7 bases fit TRBD1. CDR1 is SGHTA, CDR2 FQGNSA, per germline. The CDR3 has 13 residues. Trimming at V came to 5 bases and at J to 5 bases, leaving 3 bases not matched to a gene. The DNA for the CDR3 is TGTGCCAGCAGCCCTCAGGGGGATCAGCCCCAGCATTTT. This codes for CASSPQGDQPQHF.

This clone was counted many times. The chain couples TRBV10-3 to TRBJ1-3; D gene ambiguous. Per the germline V gene, CDR1 is ENHRY and CDR2 is SYGVKD. The V gene lost 6 bases and the J gene lost 4 bases, with 7 bases spanning the gap. The CDR3 sequence is 12 residues long. The CDR3 bases are TGTGCCATCAGGACACCCGGAAACACCATATATTTT. This translates into CAIRTPGNTIYF.

This clone is medium-sized by share. V usage is TRBV11-3 and J usage is TRBJ2-2; D gene uncertain. The ends were cut back, 1 base at V and 8 bases at J, with 5 bases in the middle. The CDR3 is made up of 12 amino acids. CDR1 and CDR2 from the germline V gene are SGHNT and YENEEA. The CDR3 DNA is TGTGCCAGCAGCTTAGTTACAGGGGAGCTGTTTTTT. The encoded protein is CASSLVTGELFF.

In its sample, this clone was seen a few times. V gene TRBV24-1 combines with J gene TRBJ2-3; D unclear. V gave up 9 bases and J gave up 4 bases, with 19 bases separating them. Germline V gives CDR1 KGHDR, CDR2 SFDVKD. The length of the CDR3 is 15 residues. This chain's CDR3 is CATRASTKGSDTQYF. For the CDR3, the DNA is TGTGCCACCCGGGCGTCTACAAAAGGCTCAGATACGCAGTATTTT.

This clone was recorded at least ten times. The chain employs TRBV5-6 and TRBJ2-6; no clear D gene. The V gene's germline CDR1 is SGHDT and CDR2 YYEEEE. CDR3 length equals 16 residues. The germline V and J ends were trimmed by 2 bases and 0 bases, with 9 bases remaining between them. Here the CDR3 reads CASSLEVLSGANVLTF. The CDR3 coding sequence is TGTGCCAGCAGCTTAGAGGTTCTCTCTGGGGCCAACGTCCTGACTTTC.

The table lists this clone with many counts. This chain connects TRBV7-3 to TRBJ2-2; a possible D gene is TRBD1 (6 bases). The V gene's germline CDR1 is SGHTA and CDR2 FQGTGA. This CDR3 has 16 residues. V was trimmed by 3 bases and J by 2 bases, leaving 13 bases between them. CDR3 amino acids: CASSLGANRNTGELFF. The CDR3 nucleotides are TGTGCCAGCAGCTTGGGGGCAAACCGTAACACCGGGGAGCTGTTTTTT.

This clone came up many times. A much larger clone lies a single base off, so this may be a read error. This chain connects TRBV12-3 or TRBV12-4 to TRBJ1-1, with D possibly TRBD1 on 5 matching bases. This CDR3 is 13 amino acids long. This CDR3 is CASSSNRGTVAFF. CDR3 coding DNA: TGTGCCAGCAGTTCCAACCGGGGCACTGTAGCTTTCTTT.

This clone was counted ten times or more. The DNA of the CDR3 is TGTGCCAGCAGCCACAGGATTGACCAACAAGAGACCCAGTACTTC. This sequence encodes CASSHRIDQQETQYF. V is TRBV5-6 and J is TRBJ2-5, with a tentative D call TRBD1 (5 bases). The CDR3 extends over 15 amino acids. V was clipped by 4 bases and J by 2 bases, with 15 bases between them. Germline-derived CDR1 and CDR2 are SGHDT and YYEEEE.

There are many counts of this clone. The V gene is TRBV20-1, the J gene TRBJ2-3, with TRBD2 matching over 10 bases. This CDR3 contains 17 residues. Germline V gene lookup returns CDR1 DFQATT and CDR2 SNEGSKA (reference sequence). V lost 1 base, J lost 1 base, and 8 bases stayed unmatched. CDR3 sequence reads: CSARAPGGTSGTDTQYF. The CDR3, as DNA: TGCAGTGCTAGAGCCCCAGGGGGGACTAGCGGCACAGATACGCAGTATTTT.

This clone has a count of ten or more. Likely a read error: the CDR3 ends without its conserved phenylalanine or tryptophan. Because the CDR3's place on the DNA is in doubt, the DNA is left out and the CDR3 is given as listed by TCRdb. Distinct nucleotide sequences in the sample also encode this CDR3. The chain uses TRBV9 and TRBJ1-1. Both ends counted, the CDR3 spans 8 residues. Germline lookup yields CDR1 SGDLS and CDR2 YYNGEE. The CDR3 sequence: CASSVAPP.

Remarks on this clone: A junction boundary mismatches the germline segment, possibly from a read error. V gene TRBV7-2 combines with J gene TRBJ2-5; tentatively, D is TRBD2 (6 bases). CDR3 length: 16 amino acids. Per the germline V gene, CDR1 is SGHTA and CDR2 is FQGNSA. The CDR3 coding sequence is TGTGCCAGCAGCTCCCAACAGGTGGCCACGGGAGAGATCCAGTACTTC. This translates into CASSSQQVATGEIQYF.

This clone is judged medium-sized. This chain joins TRBV6-2 or TRBV6-3 and TRBJ2-1; TRBD2 matches 10 bases. CDR3 length equals 14 residues. The germline CDR1 and CDR2 sequences are MNHEY and SVGEGT. V dropped 4 bases and J dropped 5; count of bases not matched to a gene: 2. The DNA for the CDR3 is TGTGCCAGCAGTTGGCTAGCGGGAGACAATGAGCAGTTCTTC. As protein: CASSWLAGDNEQFF.

The chain has TRBV6-4 and TRBJ1-3, with 8 positions matching TRBD1. Germline V gene lookup returns CDR1 MRHNA and CDR2 SNTAGT. The ends lost 1 base at V and 4 bases at J; junction bases unmatched: 9. The CDR3 extends over 17 amino acids. CDR3 in amino acids: CASSDCHRQGKGNTIYF. In DNA form, the CDR3 reads TGTGCCAGCAGTGACTGCCACCGACAGGGGAAAGGAAACACCATATATTTT.

This clone was picked up many times. The chain has TRBV7-9 and TRBJ1-5, with TRBD1 matching 7 bases. The CDR3 length is 16 residues. CDR1 is SEHNR and CDR2 is FQNEAQ in the germline V gene (reference sequence). V was pared by 5 bases and J by 0 bases, with 7 bases of the junction left unmatched. CDR3 nucleotide sequence: TGTGCCAGCAGCGCCTCCGGGACAGATAGCAATCAGCCCCAGCATTTT. Protein: CASSASGTDSNQPQHF.

This clone was seen repeatedly, ten times or more. The chain joins TRBV2 to TRBJ1-1; no clear D. The germline gives CDR1 SNHLY, CDR2 FYNNEI. Trimming pared 1 base from V and 4 bases from J, leaving 7 bases between. This CDR3 is 13 amino acids long. The CDR3: CASSEVDSTEAFF. DNA of the CDR3: TGTGCCAGCAGTGAAGTGGATTCCACTGAAGCTTTCTTT.